The subject of this entry is one T cell receptor (beta chain). This specimen belongs to a study of T cell responses to AZD1222 COVID-19 vaccine. Germline lookup yields CDR1 SGHVS and CDR2 FQNEAQ. This CDR3 has 18 amino acids. The ends lost 4 bases at V and 5 bases at J; junction bases unmatched: 14. Sequenced by immunoSEQ multiplex PCR; TCRdb stores in-frame clones only, minus some. This table holds around 160,000 clones, 80% to 90% found once. The gene calls are TRBV7-8 and TRBJ2-5; 12 nucleotides line up with TRBD2. This TCR derives from an adult in good health. The material was peripheral blood, obtained on day 0 of AZD1222 vaccination. CDR3 coding DNA: TGTGCCAGCAGCTCTCGACTAGCGGGAGCGCTTACTTCGGAGACCCAGTACTTC. It codes for CASSSRLAGALTSETQYF.